This TCR beta chain was captured in a study of shared clonotypes between healthy human individuals. Sequencing used immunoSEQ multiplex PCR; TCRdb keeps in-frame clones, though not all of them. The sample holds about 800,000 clones; just over 95% are singletons and the top ten take less than 0.25%. Naive CD8 populations comprised CD45RO-negative cells positively selected for CCR7, excluding terminally differentiated effector memory CD45RA+ cells. V shed 0 bases and J 3 bases; nucleotides not matched to a gene: 1. The length of the CDR3 is 14 residues. Germline lookup yields CDR1 LGHNA and CDR2 YNFKEQ.

Sequencing was performed on naive CD8+ T cells sorted from blood. The TCR comes from a man between 25 and 39 years old in good health. The chain couples TRBV4-2 to TRBJ2-7, with 8 bases aligning to TRBD1. This CDR3 is CASSQEGQGYEQYF. CDR3 DNA sequence: TGTGCCAGCAGCCAAGAAGGACAGGGCTACGAGCAGTACTTC.